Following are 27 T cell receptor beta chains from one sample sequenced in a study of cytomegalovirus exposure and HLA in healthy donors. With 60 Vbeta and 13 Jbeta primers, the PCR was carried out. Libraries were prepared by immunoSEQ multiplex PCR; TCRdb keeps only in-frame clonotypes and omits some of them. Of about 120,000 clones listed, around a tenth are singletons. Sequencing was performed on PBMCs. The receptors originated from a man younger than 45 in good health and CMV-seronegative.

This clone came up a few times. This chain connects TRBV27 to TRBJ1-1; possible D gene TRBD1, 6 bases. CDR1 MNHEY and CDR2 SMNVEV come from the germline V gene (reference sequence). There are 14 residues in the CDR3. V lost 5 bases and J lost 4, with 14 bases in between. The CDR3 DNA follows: TGTGCCAGCAGTCCAAAATACAGGGTCACTGAAGCTTTCTTT. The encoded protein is CASSPKYRVTEAFF.

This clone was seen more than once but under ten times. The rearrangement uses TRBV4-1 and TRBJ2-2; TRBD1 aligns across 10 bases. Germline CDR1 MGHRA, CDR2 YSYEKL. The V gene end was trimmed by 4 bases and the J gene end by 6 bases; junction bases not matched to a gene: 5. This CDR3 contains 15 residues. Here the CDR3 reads CASSPGTGAPGELFF. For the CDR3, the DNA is TGCGCCAGCAGCCCCGGGACAGGGGCCCCCGGGGAGCTGTTTTTT.

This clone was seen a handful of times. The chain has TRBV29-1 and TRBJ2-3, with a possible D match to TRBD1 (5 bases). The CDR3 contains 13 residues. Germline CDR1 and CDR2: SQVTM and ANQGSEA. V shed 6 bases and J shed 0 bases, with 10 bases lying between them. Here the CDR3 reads CSVGKGSTDTQYF. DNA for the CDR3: TGCAGCGTCGGAAAGGGGAGCACAGATACGCAGTATTTT.

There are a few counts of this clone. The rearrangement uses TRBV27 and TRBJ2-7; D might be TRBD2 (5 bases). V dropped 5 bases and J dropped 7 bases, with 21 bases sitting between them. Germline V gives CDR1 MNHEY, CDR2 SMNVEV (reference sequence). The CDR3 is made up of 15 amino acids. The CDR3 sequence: CASSPPASGGREQYF. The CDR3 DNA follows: TGTGCCAGCAGTCCACCCGCGAGCGGAGGACGAGAGCAGTACTTC.

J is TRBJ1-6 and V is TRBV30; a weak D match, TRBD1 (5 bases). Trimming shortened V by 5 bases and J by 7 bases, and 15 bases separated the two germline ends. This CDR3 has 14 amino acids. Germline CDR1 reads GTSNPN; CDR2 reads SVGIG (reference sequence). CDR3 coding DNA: TGTGCCTGGGTTAAGACAGAAGTGAATTCACCCCTCCACTTT. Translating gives CAWVKTEVNSPLHF.

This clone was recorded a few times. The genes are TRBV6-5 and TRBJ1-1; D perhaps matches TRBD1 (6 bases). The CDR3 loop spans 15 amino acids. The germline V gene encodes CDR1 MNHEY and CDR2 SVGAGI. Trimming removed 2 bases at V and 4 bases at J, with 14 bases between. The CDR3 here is CASSYRTVRGTEAFF. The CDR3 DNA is TGTGCCAGCAGTTACCGGACAGTCCGGGGCACTGAAGCTTTCTTT.

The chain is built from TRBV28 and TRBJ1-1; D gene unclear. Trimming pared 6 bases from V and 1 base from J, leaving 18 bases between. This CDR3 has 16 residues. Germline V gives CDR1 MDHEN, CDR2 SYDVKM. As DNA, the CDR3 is TGTGCCAGCAGACCCCCCGGCGGCCTGGGGAACACTGAAGCTTTCTTT. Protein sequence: CASRPPGGLGNTEAFF.

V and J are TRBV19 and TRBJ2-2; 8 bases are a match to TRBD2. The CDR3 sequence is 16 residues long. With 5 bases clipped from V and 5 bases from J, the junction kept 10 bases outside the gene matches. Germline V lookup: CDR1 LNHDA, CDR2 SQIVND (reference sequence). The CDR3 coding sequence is TGTGCCAGTAGTGGACAAGCGGGAGTATGGACCGGGGAGCTGTTTTTT. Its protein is CASSGQAGVWTGELFF.

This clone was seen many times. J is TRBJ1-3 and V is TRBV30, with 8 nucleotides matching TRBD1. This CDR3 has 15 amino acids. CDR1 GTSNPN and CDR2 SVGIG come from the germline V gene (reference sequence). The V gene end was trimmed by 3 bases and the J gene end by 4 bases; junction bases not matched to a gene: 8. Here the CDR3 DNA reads TGTGCCTGGAGCCGGGACAGGACGAGCGGAAACACCATATATTTT. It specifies CAWSRDRTSGNTIYF. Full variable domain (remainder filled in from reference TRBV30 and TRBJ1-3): SQTIHQWPATLVQPVGSPLSLECTVEGTSNPNLYWYRQAAGRGLQLLFYSVGIGQISSEVPQNLSASRPQDRQFILSSKKLLLSDSGFYLCAWSRDRTSGNTIYFGEGSWLTVV.

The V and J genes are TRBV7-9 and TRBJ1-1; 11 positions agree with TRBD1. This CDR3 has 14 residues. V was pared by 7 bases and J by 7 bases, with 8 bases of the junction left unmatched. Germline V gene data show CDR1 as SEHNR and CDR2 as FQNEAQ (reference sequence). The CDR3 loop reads CASTPSDRGLEAFF. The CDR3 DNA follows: TGTGCCAGCACTCCGTCGGACAGGGGGCTTGAAGCTTTCTTT.

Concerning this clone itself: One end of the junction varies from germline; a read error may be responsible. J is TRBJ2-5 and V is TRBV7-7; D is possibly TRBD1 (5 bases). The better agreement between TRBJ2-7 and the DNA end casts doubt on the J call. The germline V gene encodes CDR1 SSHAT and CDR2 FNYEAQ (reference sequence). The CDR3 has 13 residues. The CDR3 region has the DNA TGTGCTAGCAGCCTCCAGCAGGGCGGCGAGCAGTACTTC. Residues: CASSLQQGGEQYF.

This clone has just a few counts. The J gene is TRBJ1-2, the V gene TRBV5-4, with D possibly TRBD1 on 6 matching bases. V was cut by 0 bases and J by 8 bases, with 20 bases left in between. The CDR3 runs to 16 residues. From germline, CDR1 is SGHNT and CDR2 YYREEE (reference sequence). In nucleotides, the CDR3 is TGTGCCAGCAGCTTGGTGGGGGCGCTTCGCTTAGGAGGCTACACCTTC. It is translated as CASSLVGALRLGGYTF. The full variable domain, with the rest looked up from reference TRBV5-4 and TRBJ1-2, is ETGVTQSPTHLIKTRGQQVTLRCSSQSGHNTVSWYQQALGQGPQFIFQYYREEENGRGNFPPRFSGLQFPNYSSELNVNALELDDSALYLCASSLVGALRLGGYTFGSGTRLTVV.

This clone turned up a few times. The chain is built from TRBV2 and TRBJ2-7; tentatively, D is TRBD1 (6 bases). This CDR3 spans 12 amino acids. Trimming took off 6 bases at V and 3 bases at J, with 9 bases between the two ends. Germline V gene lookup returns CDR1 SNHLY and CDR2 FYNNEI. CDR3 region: CASSLTGYEQYF. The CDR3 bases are TGTGCCAGCAGCTTGACAGGCTACGAGCAGTACTTC.

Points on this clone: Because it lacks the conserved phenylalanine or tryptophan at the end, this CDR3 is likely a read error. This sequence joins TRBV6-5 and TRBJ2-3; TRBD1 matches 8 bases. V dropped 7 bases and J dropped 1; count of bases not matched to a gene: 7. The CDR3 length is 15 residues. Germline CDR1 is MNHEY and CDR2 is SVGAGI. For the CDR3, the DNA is TGTGCCAGCACCCCCAGGGGACAGGGCACAGATACGCAGTATGTT. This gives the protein CASTPRGQGTDTQYV.

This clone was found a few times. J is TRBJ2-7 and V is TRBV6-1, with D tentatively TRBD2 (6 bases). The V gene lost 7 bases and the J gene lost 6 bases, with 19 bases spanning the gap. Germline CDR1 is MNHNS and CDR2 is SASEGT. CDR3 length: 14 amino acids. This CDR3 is CASTQDLLGSEQYF. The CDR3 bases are TGTGCCAGCACCCAAGACCTTCTCGGGAGCGAGCAGTACTTC.

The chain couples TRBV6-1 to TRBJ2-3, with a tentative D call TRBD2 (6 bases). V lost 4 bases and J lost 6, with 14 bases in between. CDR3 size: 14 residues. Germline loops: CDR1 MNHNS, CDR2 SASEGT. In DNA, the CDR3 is TGTGCCAGCAGTGGCCTGACTAGGGCCGATACGCAGTATTTT. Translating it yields CASSGLTRADTQYF.

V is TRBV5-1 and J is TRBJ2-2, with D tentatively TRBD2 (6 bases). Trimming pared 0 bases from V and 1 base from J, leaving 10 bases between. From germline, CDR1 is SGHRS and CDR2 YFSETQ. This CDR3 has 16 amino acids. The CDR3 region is CASSLGGGVNTGELFF. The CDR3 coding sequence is TGCGCCAGCAGCTTGGGCGGCGGGGTGAACACCGGGGAGCTGTTTTTT.

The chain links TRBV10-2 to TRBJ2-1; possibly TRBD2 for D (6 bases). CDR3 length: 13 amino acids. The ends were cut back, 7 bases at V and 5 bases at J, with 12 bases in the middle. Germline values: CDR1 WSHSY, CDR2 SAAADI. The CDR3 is CASTPGLHNEQFF. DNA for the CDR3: TGCGCCAGCACTCCCGGACTACACAATGAGCAGTTCTTC.

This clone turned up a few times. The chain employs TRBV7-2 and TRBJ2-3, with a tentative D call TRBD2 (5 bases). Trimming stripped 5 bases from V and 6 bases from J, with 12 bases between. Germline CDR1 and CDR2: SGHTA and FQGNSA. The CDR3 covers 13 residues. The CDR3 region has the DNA TGTGCCAGCAGCACTTGGACTCGCGATACGCAGTATTTT. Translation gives CASSTWTRDTQYF.

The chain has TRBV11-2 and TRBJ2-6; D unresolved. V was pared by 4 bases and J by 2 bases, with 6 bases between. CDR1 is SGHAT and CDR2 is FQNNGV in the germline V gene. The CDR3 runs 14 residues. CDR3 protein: CASSSLTGANVLTF. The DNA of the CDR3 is TGTGCCAGCAGCTCACTAACTGGGGCCAACGTCCTGACTTTC.

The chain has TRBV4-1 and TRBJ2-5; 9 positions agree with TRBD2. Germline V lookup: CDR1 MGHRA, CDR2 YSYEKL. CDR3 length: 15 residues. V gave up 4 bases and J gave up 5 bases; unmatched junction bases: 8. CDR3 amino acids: CASSPAGGAGETQYF. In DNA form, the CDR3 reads TGCGCCAGCAGCCCGGCGGGGGGGGCCGGGGAGACCCAGTACTTC.

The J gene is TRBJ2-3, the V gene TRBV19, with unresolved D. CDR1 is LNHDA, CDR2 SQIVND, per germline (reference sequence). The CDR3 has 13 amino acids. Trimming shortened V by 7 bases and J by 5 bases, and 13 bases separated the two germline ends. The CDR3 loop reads CASTQNTGDTQYF. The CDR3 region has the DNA TGTGCCAGTACCCAGAACACGGGAGATACGCAGTATTTT.

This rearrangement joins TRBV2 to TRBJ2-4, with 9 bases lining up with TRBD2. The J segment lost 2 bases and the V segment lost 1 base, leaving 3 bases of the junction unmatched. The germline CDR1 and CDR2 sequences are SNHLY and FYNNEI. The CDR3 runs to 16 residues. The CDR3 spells CASSEGSGGTKNIQYF. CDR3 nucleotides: TGTGCCAGCAGTGAAGGTAGCGGGGGAACCAAAAACATTCAGTACTTC.

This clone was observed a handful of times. The CDR3 DNA reads TGTGCCAGTACCTCAGAAGACAGTTTGCTTAATTCACCCCTCCACTTT. Its translation is CASTSEDSLLNSPLHF. The chain links TRBV19 to TRBJ1-6; TRBD1 is a possible D gene (5 bases). Germline CDR1 is LNHDA and CDR2 is SQIVND (reference sequence). The V end lost 7 bases, the J end lost 6 bases, and 19 bases lay between the germline ends. The CDR3 covers 16 residues.

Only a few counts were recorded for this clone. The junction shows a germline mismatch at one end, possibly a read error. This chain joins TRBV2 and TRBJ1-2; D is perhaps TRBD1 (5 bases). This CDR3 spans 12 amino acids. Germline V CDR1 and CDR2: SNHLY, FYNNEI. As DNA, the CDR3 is TGTGCCAGCAATCCGGACCATTGGGGCTGCACCTTC. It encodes CASNPDHWGCTF.

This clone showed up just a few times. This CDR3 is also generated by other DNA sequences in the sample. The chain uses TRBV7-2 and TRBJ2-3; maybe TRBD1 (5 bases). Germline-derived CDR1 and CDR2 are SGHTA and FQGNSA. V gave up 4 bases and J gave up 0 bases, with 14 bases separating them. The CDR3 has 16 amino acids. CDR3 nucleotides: TGTGCCAGCAGCTCGCCTCGGACACCTAGCACAGATACGCAGTATTTT. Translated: CASSSPRTPSTDTQYF.

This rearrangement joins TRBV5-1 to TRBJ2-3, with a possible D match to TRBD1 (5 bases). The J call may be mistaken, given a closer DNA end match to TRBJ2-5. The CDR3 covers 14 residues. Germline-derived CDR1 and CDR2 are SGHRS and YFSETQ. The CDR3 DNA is TGCGCCAGCAGGGTTTACAGGAACCAAGAGACCCAGTACTTC. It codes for CASRVYRNQETQYF.